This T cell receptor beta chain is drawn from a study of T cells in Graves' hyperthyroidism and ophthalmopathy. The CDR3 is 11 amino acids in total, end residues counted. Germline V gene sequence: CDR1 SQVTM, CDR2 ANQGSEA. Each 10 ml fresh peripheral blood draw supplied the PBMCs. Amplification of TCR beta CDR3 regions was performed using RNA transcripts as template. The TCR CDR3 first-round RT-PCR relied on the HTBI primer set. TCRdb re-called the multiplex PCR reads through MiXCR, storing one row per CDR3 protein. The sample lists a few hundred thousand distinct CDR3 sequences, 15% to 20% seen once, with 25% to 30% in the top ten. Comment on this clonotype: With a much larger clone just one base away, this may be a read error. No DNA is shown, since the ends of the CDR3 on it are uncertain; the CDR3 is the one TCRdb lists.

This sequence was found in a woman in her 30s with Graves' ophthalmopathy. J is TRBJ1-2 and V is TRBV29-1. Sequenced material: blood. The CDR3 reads CSVIDNYGCTF.